This T cell receptor (beta chain) was retrieved from a study of blood T cell repertoires in COVID-19. Study summary: Sites across the United States, Italy and Spain contributed samples from acute and convalescent COVID-19. Nucleic acid was either cDNA or gDNA, and it came from T cells, B-cell-depleted T cells, or PBMCs.

The authors' processing: Using reference gene primer amplification, nucleated cell counts were estimated. The table came from immunoSEQ multiplex PCR; TCRdb's copy has only in-frame clones and leaves some out. V and J calls and clone size come straight from that table; D and trimming were deduced from the DNA. The data show about 240,000 clones, approximately 80% seen once. CDR1 and CDR2 (germline): LNHNV, YYDKDF (reference sequence). V lost 5 bases, J lost 5 bases, and 6 bases lay in between. The CDR3 consists of 11 residues. This TCR derives from a woman aged 80 or over with acute or convalescent COVID-19. The material sequenced was peripheral blood. J is TRBJ2-5 and V is TRBV15; no definite D call. The CDR3 region has the DNA TGTGCCACCAGCTTTCAGGAGACCCAGTACTTC. It codes for CATSFQETQYF.